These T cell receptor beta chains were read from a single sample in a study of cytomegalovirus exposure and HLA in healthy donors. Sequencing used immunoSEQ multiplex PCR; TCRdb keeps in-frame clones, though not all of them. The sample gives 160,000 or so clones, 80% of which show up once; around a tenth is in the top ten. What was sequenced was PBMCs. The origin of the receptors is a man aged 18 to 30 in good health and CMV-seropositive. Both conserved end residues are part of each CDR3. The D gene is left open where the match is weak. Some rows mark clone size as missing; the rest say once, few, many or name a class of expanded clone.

CDR3 protein: CASSQGTSGSTDTQYF
CDR3 DNA: TGTGCCAGCAGCCAAGGGACTAGCGGTAGCACAGATACGCAGTATTTT
J gene: TRBJ2-3
D gene: TRBD2
V gene: TRBV4-2
clone size: NA

CDR3 protein: CASSRGGPQSYEQYF
CDR3 DNA: TGTGCCAGCAGCCGCGGGGGGCCTCAATCCTACGAGCAGTACTTC
J gene: TRBJ2-7
D gene: TRBD2
V gene: TRBV7-2
clone size: once

CDR3 protein: CASSYFQGAGEKLFF
CDR3 DNA: TGTGCCAGCAGTTACTTCCAGGGGGCCGGCGAAAAACTGTTTTTT
J gene: TRBJ1-4
D gene: TRBD1
V gene: TRBV6-5
clone size: NA

CDR3 protein: CASSDRGSSYEQYF
CDR3 DNA: TGTGCCAGTAGTGACCGGGGAAGCTCCTACGAGCAGTACTTC
J gene: TRBJ2-7
D gene: NA
V gene: TRBV19
clone size: NA

CDR3 protein: CASSSTGLVQPQHF
CDR3 DNA: TGTGCCAGCAGCTCGACAGGGTTAGTTCAGCCCCAGCATTTT
J gene: TRBJ1-5
D gene: TRBD1
V gene: TRBV5-5
clone size: few

CDR3 protein: CASSRGGSGANVLTF
CDR3 DNA: TGTGCCAGCAGCCGAGGGGGCTCTGGGGCCAACGTCCTGACTTTC
J gene: TRBJ2-6
D gene: NA
V gene: TRBV9
clone size: NA

CDR3 protein: CATSRDLTSGRYNEQFF
CDR3 DNA: TGTGCCACCAGCAGAGACCTAACTAGCGGCCGTTACAATGAGCAGTTCTTC
J gene: TRBJ2-1
D gene: TRBD2
V gene: TRBV15
clone size: few

CDR3 protein: CASSQDSGPSGNTIYF
CDR3 DNA: TGCGCCAGCAGCCAAGATTCAGGTCCCTCTGGAAACACCATATATTTT
J gene: TRBJ1-3
D gene: NA
V gene: TRBV4-3
clone size: NA

CDR3 protein: CASSLAGESYEQYF
CDR3 DNA: TGTGCCAGCAGTCTGGCGGGAGAATCCTACGAGCAGTACTTC
J gene: TRBJ2-7
D gene: TRBD2
V gene: TRBV9
clone size: NA

CDR3 protein: CASSITSGSQETQYF
CDR3 DNA: TGTGCCAGTAGTATTACTAGCGGGAGCCAAGAGACCCAGTACTTC
J gene: TRBJ2-5
D gene: TRBD2
V gene: TRBV19
clone size: NA

CDR3 protein: CASSSQGANQPQHF
CDR3 DNA: TGTGCCAGCAGTTCACAGGGGGCGAATCAGCCCCAGCATTTT
J gene: TRBJ1-5
D gene: TRBD1
V gene: TRBV6-5
clone size: NA

CDR3 protein: CASSEGRIYNSPLHF
CDR3 DNA: TGTGCCAGCAGTGAGGGCAGGATCTATAATTCACCCCTCCACTTT
J gene: TRBJ1-6
D gene: NA
V gene: TRBV2
clone size: NA

CDR3 protein: CASSLYRQASIGYTF
CDR3 DNA: TGTGCCAGCAGCCTCTACCGACAGGCCTCTATTGGCTACACCTTC
J gene: TRBJ1-2
D gene: NA
V gene: TRBV7-2
clone size: NA

CDR3 protein: CASSRTSSSYEQYF
CDR3 DNA: TGTGCCAGCTCAAGGACTAGCTCATCCTACGAGCAGTACTTC
J gene: TRBJ2-7
D gene: TRBD2
V gene: TRBV18
clone size: once

CDR3 protein: CASSKNRGGQPQHF
CDR3 DNA: TGCGCCAGCAGTAAAAACAGGGGAGGACAGCCCCAGCATTTT
J gene: TRBJ1-5
D gene: TRBD1
V gene: TRBV5-1
clone size: NA

CDR3 protein: CASSSSGTYNEQFF
CDR3 DNA: TGTGCCAGCAGCTCCAGCGGCACCTACAATGAGCAGTTCTTC
J gene: TRBJ2-1
D gene: NA
V gene: TRBV7-9
clone size: NA

CDR3 protein: CASSLVRGTNEKLFF
CDR3 DNA: TGTGCCAGCAGCTTAGTTCGGGGGACTAATGAAAAACTGTTTTTT
J gene: TRBJ1-4
D gene: NA
V gene: TRBV11-2
clone size: NA

CDR3 protein: CASSFGTGLAGPKGSSYNEQFF
CDR3 DNA: TGTGCCAGCAGCTTTGGGACAGGGCTAGCGGGACCGAAGGGAAGCTCCTACAATGAGCAGTTCTTC
J gene: TRBJ2-1
D gene: NA
V gene: TRBV7-8
clone size: once

CDR3 protein: CASSLERNNEQFF
CDR3 DNA: TGTGCCAGCAGCTTGGAGAGAAACAATGAGCAGTTCTTC
J gene: TRBJ2-1
D gene: NA
V gene: TRBV5-6
clone size: NA

CDR3 protein: CSVEAGGRAYNEQFF
CDR3 DNA: TGCAGCGTTGAGGCGGGCGGGAGAGCCTACAATGAGCAGTTCTTC
J gene: TRBJ2-1
D gene: TRBD2
V gene: TRBV29-1
clone size: NA

CDR3 protein: CASSGKGHSGNTIYF
CDR3 DNA: TGTGCCAGCAGTGGTAAGGGACATTCTGGAAACACCATATATTTT
J gene: TRBJ1-3
D gene: NA
V gene: TRBV6-1
clone size: NA

CDR3 protein: CATRPSGWGTDTQYF
CDR3 DNA: TGTGCCACCAGGCCTAGCGGGTGGGGCACAGATACGCAGTATTTT
J gene: TRBJ2-3
D gene: TRBD2
V gene: TRBV15
clone size: few

CDR3 protein: CASRRDSGANGLTF
CDR3 DNA: TGTGCCAGCAGGAGGGACTCTGGGGCCAACGGCCTGACTTTC
J gene: TRBJ2-6
D gene: NA
V gene: TRBV6-1
clone size: once

CDR3 protein: CASSRGTPDTDTQYF
CDR3 DNA: TGCGCCAGCAGCCGCGGAACTCCTGACACAGATACGCAGTATTTT
J gene: TRBJ2-3
D gene: NA
V gene: TRBV5-1
clone size: NA

CDR3 protein: CASTPVAEASYEQYF
CDR3 DNA: TGCGCCAGCACCCCCGTAGCGGAGGCCTCCTACGAGCAGTACTTC
J gene: TRBJ2-7
D gene: NA
V gene: TRBV4-1
clone size: NA

CDR3 protein: CASSLDYGQETQYF
CDR3 DNA: TGCGCCAGCAGCTTGGACTACGGCCAAGAGACCCAGTACTTC
J gene: TRBJ2-5
D gene: NA
V gene: TRBV5-1
clone size: NA

CDR3 protein: CASGTSDRGQETQYF
CDR3 DNA: TGTGCCAGCGGCACTTCCGACAGGGGCCAAGAGACCCAGTACTTC
J gene: TRBJ2-5
D gene: TRBD1
V gene: TRBV6-6
clone size: NA

CDR3 protein: CASSLRGSSTDTQYF
CDR3 DNA: TGTGCCAGCAGCCTCCGGGGATCCAGCACAGATACGCAGTATTTT
J gene: TRBJ2-3
D gene: NA
V gene: TRBV7-9
clone size: NA

CDR3 protein: CASSLELPRGLAGGRYEQYF
CDR3 DNA: TGTGCCAGCAGCTTAGAGCTCCCCCGAGGACTAGCGGGGGGGCGATACGAGCAGTACTTC
J gene: TRBJ2-7
D gene: TRBD2
V gene: TRBV11-2
clone size: NA

CDR3 protein: CASSTRLAGAYVGELFF
CDR3 DNA: TGTGCCAGTAGTACTAGGCTAGCGGGAGCCTATGTCGGGGAGCTGTTTTTT
J gene: TRBJ2-2
D gene: TRBD2
V gene: TRBV19
clone size: NA

CDR3 protein: CASTAGYNSPLHF
CDR3 DNA: TGTGCCAGTACTGCAGGGTATAATTCACCCCTCCACTTT
J gene: TRBJ1-6
D gene: NA
V gene: TRBV19
clone size: NA

CDR3 protein: CASSQEGGRGWETQYF
CDR3 DNA: TGTGCCAGCAGCCAAGAAGGTGGCAGGGGCTGGGAGACCCAGTACTTC
J gene: TRBJ2-5
D gene: NA
V gene: TRBV4-2
clone size: NA

CDR3 protein: CASSLDTNQPQHF
CDR3 DNA: TGTGCCAGCAGCTTGGACACCAATCAGCCCCAGCATTTT
J gene: TRBJ1-5
D gene: NA
V gene: TRBV5-5
clone size: few

CDR3 protein: CASSLLSVQGAAGANVLTF
CDR3 DNA: TGCGCCAGCAGCTTGTTATCGGTACAGGGGGCGGCTGGGGCCAACGTCCTGACTTTC
J gene: TRBJ2-6
D gene: TRBD1
V gene: TRBV5-1
clone size: NA

CDR3 protein: CASSVVGRGYEQYF
CDR3 DNA: TGTGCCAGCAGCGTGGTGGGGAGGGGATACGAGCAGTACTTC
J gene: TRBJ2-7
D gene: TRBD2
V gene: TRBV7-2
clone size: NA

CDR3 protein: CATRSGGEAFF
CDR3 DNA: TGTGCCACACGGAGCGGGGGTGAAGCTTTCTTT
J gene: TRBJ1-1
D gene: NA
V gene: TRBV2
clone size: NA

CDR3 protein: CASSESIAGRYNEQFF
CDR3 DNA: TGCGCCAGCAGTGAGTCAATAGCGGGGAGATACAATGAGCAGTTCTTC
J gene: TRBJ2-1
D gene: TRBD2
V gene: TRBV10-1
clone size: NA

CDR3 protein: CASSLGVQGAGRETQYF
CDR3 DNA: TGCGCCAGCAGCTTGGGGGTACAGGGGGCTGGCCGAGAGACCCAGTACTTC
J gene: TRBJ2-5
D gene: TRBD1
V gene: TRBV5-1
clone size: NA

CDR3 protein: CASRGGQGGEAEAFF
CDR3 DNA: TGTGCCAGCAGGGGGGGACAGGGCGGGGAGGCTGAAGCTTTCTTT
J gene: TRBJ1-1
D gene: TRBD1
V gene: TRBV2
clone size: few

CDR3 protein: CASSPMPGYNEQFF
CDR3 DNA: TGTGCCAGCAGCCCCATGCCGGGCTACAATGAGCAGTTCTTC
J gene: TRBJ2-1
D gene: NA
V gene: TRBV7-3
clone size: NA

CDR3 protein: CASSDLAKKIADTQYF
CDR3 DNA: TGCGCCAGCAGTGACCTAGCCAAAAAGATTGCAGATACGCAGTATTTT
J gene: TRBJ2-3
D gene: NA
V gene: TRBV10-2
clone size: NA

CDR3 protein: CASNQGTLNSPLHF
CDR3 DNA: TGTGCCAGTAACCAAGGGACTCTTAATTCACCCCTCCACTTT
J gene: TRBJ1-6
D gene: NA
V gene: TRBV19
clone size: NA

CDR3 protein: CASSQGGQSREPQHF
CDR3 DNA: TGCGCCAGCAGCCAAGGGGGACAGAGCCGGGAGCCCCAGCATTTT
J gene: TRBJ1-5
D gene: TRBD1
V gene: TRBV4-3
clone size: NA

CDR3 protein: CASSMDGRVHEQYF
CDR3 DNA: TGTGCCAGTAGTATGGACGGGAGGGTCCACGAGCAGTACTTC
J gene: TRBJ2-7
D gene: TRBD2
V gene: TRBV19
clone size: NA

CDR3 protein: CASSQDQVRQNTEAFF
CDR3 DNA: TGCGCCAGCAGCCAAGATCAGGTACGGCAGAACACTGAAGCTTTCTTT
J gene: TRBJ1-1
D gene: NA
V gene: TRBV4-3
clone size: few